Shown below are 27 T cell receptor beta chains from a single sample sequenced in a study of shared clonotypes between healthy human individuals. The repertoire was sequenced with immunoSEQ multiplex PCR; TCRdb's copy has only in-frame clones and lacks some. The sample has 550,000 to 850,000 clones, approximately 72% seen once. Sequencing was carried out using memory CD4+ T cells sorted from blood. The subset denotes: CD45RA-negative fraction. These receptor sequences come from a woman aged 25 to 39 in good health.

This sequence joins TRBV6-1 and TRBJ2-7; D gene uncertain. The germline gives CDR1 MNHNS, CDR2 SASEGT. V lost 5 bases and J 5 bases, leaving 10 bases between the germline ends. The CDR3 consists of 12 residues. The CDR3 here is CASSYAVNEQYF. The CDR3 DNA sequence: TGTGCCAGCAGTTATGCGGTAAACGAGCAGTACTTC.

Comment on this clone: Other nucleotide sequences from this sample produce the same CDR3. V and J are TRBV2 and TRBJ2-7; tentative D call: TRBD1 (5 bases). The CDR3 runs to 12 residues. Germline V lookup: CDR1 SNHLY, CDR2 FYNNEI. Trimming pared 8 bases from V and 0 bases from J, leaving 8 bases between. CDR3: CASGALSYEQYF. CDR3 DNA: TGTGCCAGCGGGGCGCTCTCCTACGAGCAGTACTTC.

This rearrangement joins TRBV28 to TRBJ2-5, with D unresolved. Germline V lookup: CDR1 MDHEN, CDR2 SYDVKM. The V end was cut by 5 bases, the J end by 14 bases, with 15 bases between. The CDR3 extends over 11 amino acids. This CDR3 is CASSQTRREYF. The CDR3 region has the DNA TGTGCCAGCAGTCAGACTCGTAGGGAATACTTC.

This clone was detected once. This rearrangement joins TRBV28 to TRBJ1-4, with D tentatively TRBD1 (6 bases). With 8 bases removed from V and 7 bases from J, the gap between germline ends came to 14 bases. Germline loops: CDR1 MDHEN, CDR2 SYDVKM. The length of the CDR3 is 13 residues. This CDR3 is CASSGEPSEKLFF. CDR3 bases: TGTGCCAGCTCAGGGGAGCCGAGTGAAAAACTGTTTTTT.

As for this clone: This CDR3 is also generated by other DNA sequences in the sample. The chain links TRBV27 to TRBJ2-1; D is possibly TRBD2 (5 bases). CDR1 MNHEY and CDR2 SMNVEV come from the germline V gene (reference sequence). This CDR3 has 14 amino acids. With 3 bases removed from V and 6 bases from J, the gap between germline ends came to 12 bases. The CDR3 DNA follows: TGTGCCAGCAGTTTCCTTGGACTCCGCAATGAGCAGTTCTTC. Translation: CASSFLGLRNEQFF.

This clone was counted once. The chain joins TRBV9 to TRBJ2-1; D call uncertain. The CDR3 consists of 16 residues. Germline V gene data show CDR1 as SGDLS and CDR2 as YYNGEE. The V and J ends lost 2 bases and 0 bases respectively, with 12 bases between them. The DNA of the CDR3 is TGTGCCAGCAGCGTTGGAACCCTTTCCTCCTACAATGAGCAGTTCTTC. This codes for CASSVGTLSSYNEQFF.

The V and J genes are TRBV5-8 and TRBJ1-2; no clear D. The CDR3 contains 12 residues. Trimming shortened V by 1 base and J by 8 bases, and 9 bases separated the two germline ends. CDR1 is SGHTS, CDR2 YDEGEE, per germline. The CDR3 coding sequence is TGTGCCAGCAGCTTGAGTCTGGGCGGCTACACCTTC. Translating gives CASSLSLGGYTF.

The V and J genes are TRBV14 and TRBJ2-1; 9 bases are a match to TRBD2. V was pared by 0 bases and J by 4 bases, with 4 bases of the junction left unmatched. CDR1 and CDR2 (germline): SGHDN, FVKESK. The CDR3 is made up of 16 amino acids. As DNA, the CDR3 is TGTGCCAGCAGCCAAGATCCGAGCGGGGGGTACAATGAGCAGTTCTTC. Amino acids: CASSQDPSGGYNEQFF.

The chain links TRBV19 to TRBJ1-4, with D uncertain. This CDR3 is built from 13 residues. V lost 5 bases, J lost 6 bases, and 10 bases lay in between. CDR1 is LNHDA and CDR2 is SQIVND in the germline V gene (reference sequence). The CDR3 is CASSPRLDEKLFF. As DNA, the CDR3 is TGTGCCAGTAGTCCCCGGTTGGATGAAAAACTGTTTTTT.

The chain carries TRBV6-5 and TRBJ2-7; 8 bases align to TRBD1. V dropped 6 bases and J dropped 5; count of bases not matched to a gene: 6. The V gene's germline CDR1 is MNHEY and CDR2 SVGAGI. This CDR3 contains 13 residues. The chain's CDR3 is CASRRTGSHEQYF. The CDR3, as DNA: TGTGCCAGCAGGAGGACAGGGAGTCACGAGCAGTACTTC.

This clone was counted many times. J is TRBJ2-4 and V is TRBV11-2, with D perhaps matching TRBD1 (5 bases). V lost 5 bases and J 8 bases, leaving 10 bases between the germline ends. CDR3 length: 12 amino acids. Per the germline V gene, CDR1 is SGHAT and CDR2 is FQNNGV. CDR3 amino acids: CASSPQGDIQYF. CDR3 in DNA: TGTGCCAGCAGCCCACAAGGGGACATTCAGTACTTC.

The rearrangement uses TRBV2 and TRBJ2-3; weak D call: TRBD2 (6 bases). The germline CDR1 and CDR2 sequences are SNHLY and FYNNEI. Trimming took off 1 base at V and 2 bases at J, with 13 bases between the two ends. CDR3 size: 16 residues. This chain's CDR3 is CASSEEGTHPTDTQYF. The CDR3 DNA reads as TGTGCCAGCAGTGAAGAAGGGACTCACCCCACAGATACGCAGTATTTT.

J is TRBJ2-4 and V is TRBV19, with no clear D. The germline V gene encodes CDR1 LNHDA and CDR2 SQIVND (reference sequence). Trimming took off 9 bases at V and 1 base at J, with 16 bases between the two ends. This CDR3 region has 15 residues. CDR3 loop: CASDTPGDAKNIQYF. In DNA form, the CDR3 reads TGTGCCAGCGACACCCCCGGCGACGCCAAAAACATTCAGTACTTC. Full variable domain (outside the CDR3, taken from reference TRBV19 and TRBJ2-4): DGGITQSPKYLFRKEGQNVTLSCEQNLNHDAMYWYRQDPGQGLRLIYYSQIVNDFQKGDIAEGYSVSREKKESFPLTVTSAQKNPTAFYLCASDTPGDAKNIQYFGAGTRLSVL.

The chain carries TRBV7-9 and TRBJ2-1; 10 nucleotides match TRBD2. The germline gives CDR1 SEHNR, CDR2 FQNEAQ (reference sequence). This CDR3 contains 16 residues. V shed 3 bases, J shed 5 bases, and the junction held 7 bases outside the gene matches. CDR3 sequence reads: CASSFVLAGENNEQFF. The CDR3 DNA reads TGTGCCAGCAGCTTTGTCCTAGCGGGGGAGAACAATGAGCAGTTCTTC.

To note about this clone: The germline gene is not matched at one end of the junction; a read error may be the cause. The V gene is TRBV5-5, the J gene TRBJ2-7; possibly TRBD1 for D (5 bases). Germline CDR1 and CDR2: SGHKS and YYEKEE (reference sequence). The CDR3 length is 13 residues. The CDR3 spells CASGLQGAYEQYF. In nucleotides, the CDR3 is TGTGCCAGCGGCTTGCAGGGCGCCTACGAGCAGTACTTC.

This clone was seen a few times. The identical CDR3 is also encoded by other nucleotide sequences in the sample. This chain connects TRBV11-3 to TRBJ2-2, with D possibly TRBD2 on 6 matching bases. Germline V gives CDR1 SGHNT, CDR2 YENEEA. The CDR3 consists of 15 residues. The V end lost 3 bases, the J end lost 1 base, and 9 bases lay between the germline ends. DNA of the CDR3: TGTGCCAGCAGCTTGCGGGGCCTGAACACCGGGGAGCTGTTTTTT. Its protein is CASSLRGLNTGELFF.

This clone has only one observation. The chain's CDR3 is CASRKTGGDTQYF. DNA of the CDR3: TGTGCCAGCAGAAAGACAGGGGGGGATACGCAGTATTTT. This sequence joins TRBV7-6 and TRBJ2-3, with 9 bases that match TRBD1. CDR3 length: 13 residues. Trimming at V came to 6 bases and at J to 6 bases, leaving 4 bases not matched to a gene. CDR1 is SGHVS, CDR2 FNYEAQ, per germline.

The genes are TRBV14 and TRBJ2-7, with D unclear. The CDR3 runs 16 residues. The germline V and J ends were trimmed by 4 bases and 0 bases, with 16 bases remaining between them. Germline V gives CDR1 SGHDN, CDR2 FVKESK. CDR3 residues: CASSPYGRRSSYEQYF. The CDR3 nucleotides are TGTGCCAGCAGCCCCTACGGACGCCGGAGCTCCTACGAGCAGTACTTC.

The chain joins TRBV6-6 to TRBJ2-1, with D perhaps matching TRBD2 (6 bases). Germline V gene sequence: CDR1 MNHNY, CDR2 SVGAGI (reference sequence). The V gene lost 7 bases and the J gene lost 5 bases, with 18 bases spanning the gap. The length of the CDR3 is 15 residues. Here the CDR3 reads CASTNLAKADNEQFF. The CDR3 DNA is TGTGCCAGCACCAATCTAGCGAAGGCCGACAATGAGCAGTTCTTC.

This chain joins TRBV15 and TRBJ2-7, with D unresolved. The CDR3 is 12 amino acids. Trimming stripped 4 bases from V and 5 bases from J, with 9 bases between. Germline V gives CDR1 LNHNV, CDR2 YYDKDF (reference sequence). CDR3 nucleotides: TGTGCCACCAGCACATTAAAAAACGAGCAGTACTTC. It translates to CATSTLKNEQYF.

CDR3 region: CASSPGGLETQYF. DNA for the CDR3: TGCGCCAGCAGCCCGGGAGGGCTGGAGACCCAGTACTTC. This chain joins TRBV4-1 and TRBJ2-5, with 8 nucleotides matching TRBD2. V gave up 4 bases and J gave up 5 bases; unmatched junction bases: 3. The CDR3 is 13 amino acids. Germline CDR1 reads MGHRA; CDR2 reads YSYEKL.

This chain links TRBV5-8 with TRBJ2-1; 13 nucleotides agree with TRBD2. V lost 1 base, J lost 0 bases, and 10 bases stayed unmatched. Germline V lookup: CDR1 SGHTS, CDR2 YDEGEE. This CDR3 comprises 20 residues. The CDR3 region is CASSLFRTSGSRSSYNEQFF. Written as DNA, the CDR3 is TGTGCCAGCAGCTTGTTTCGGACTAGCGGGAGCCGAAGCTCCTACAATGAGCAGTTCTTC.

The V gene is TRBV7-2, the J gene TRBJ1-1, with TRBD1 as a possible D gene (5 bases). The length of the CDR3 is 14 residues. Trimming took 5 bases from V and 1 from J, leaving 11 bases between them. Germline-derived CDR1 and CDR2 are SGHTA and FQGNSA. The CDR3 protein is CASSPGPENTEAFF. In DNA form, the CDR3 reads TGTGCCAGCAGCCCGGGACCCGAGAACACTGAAGCTTTCTTT.

This clone has just a few counts. The same CDR3 can be traced to other DNA sequences in this sample. V and J are TRBV10-3 and TRBJ2-2; TRBD2 matches at 8 bases. This CDR3 spans 14 amino acids. The J segment lost 4 bases and the V segment lost 2 bases, leaving 0 bases of the junction unmatched. CDR1 and CDR2 (germline): ENHRY, SYGVKD. CDR3 loop: CAISESGSTGELFF. DNA for the CDR3: TGTGCCATCAGTGAGAGCGGGAGCACCGGGGAGCTGTTTTTT.

The chain has TRBV11-3 and TRBJ2-7; 8 positions match TRBD2. This CDR3 is 14 amino acids long. CDR1 SGHNT and CDR2 YENEEA come from the germline V gene. V gave up 6 bases and J gave up 1 base; unmatched junction bases: 5. The chain's CDR3 is CASSRSGSSYEQYF. CDR3 nucleotides: TGTGCCAGCAGTCGGAGCGGGAGTTCCTACGAGCAGTACTTC.

The chain is built from TRBV28 and TRBJ1-5; D perhaps matches TRBD1 (5 bases). The CDR3 contains 13 residues. With 5 bases removed from V and 5 bases from J, the gap between germline ends came to 10 bases. In germline, CDR1 is MDHEN, CDR2 SYDVKM. The CDR3 region has the DNA TGTGCCAGCAGTGGGGACCGAGATCAGCCCCAGCATTTT. Translating it yields CASSGDRDQPQHF.

The CDR3 sequence: CASSLLRGGYEQYF. The CDR3 DNA sequence: TGTGCCAGCAGCTTACTGAGGGGAGGGTACGAGCAGTACTTC. The chain uses TRBV7-3 and TRBJ2-7; 7 nucleotides align to TRBD2. V trimming: 2 bases; J trimming: 4 bases; junction bases outside the gene matches: 5. Germline CDR1 reads SGHTA; CDR2 reads FQGTGA. The CDR3 extends over 14 amino acids.